The present entry profiles one T cell receptor beta chain with its context. Its recognized antigen is unknown. The record has no base qualities; no much larger clone is one base away. The immunoSEQ Assay, a bias-controlled multiplex PCR, was used to amplify TCRbeta CDR3 regions from genomic DNA. Per the authors' processing: The number of nucleated cells in each sample was estimated by amplification of reference gene primers within the assay. To quantify the absolute abundance of each unique TCRbeta CDR3 rearrangement, sequence reads were collapsed and filtered. For each sample, productive Simpson clonality was calculated as the square root of Simpson's diversity index over productive rearrangements. Entries here come from immuneACCESS through TCRdb and include only in-frame sequences with V and J called. Some clones fail to appear in such tables; in the studies checked, an unresolved V gene covers under half of the shortfall, and the cause of the remainder is unknown. That table furnishes V, J and clone size, whereas the DNA furnished D and trimming. The sample has 140,000 to 150,000 clones on record, around nine tenths of them singletons. Approximately 1.2% of the sample is in the top ten clones.

The data stem from a study of blood T cell repertoires in COVID-19 (dated by TCRdb to the early 2020s). In the study overall: Samples covering the acute and convalescent phases of COVID-19 were provided by collaborators in the United States, Italy and Spain. The prospective study material was composed of cDNA or gDNA derived from T cells, B-cell-depleted T cells, or PBMCs. The repertoires were made available in a free public database intended to serve as a resource for research on the immune response to SARS-CoV-2. Samples were obtained from the ongoing ImmuneRACE study (first 160 participants) and from about 1,300 subjects provided by 6 global collaborators. The dataset comprised deeply sampled blood TCRbeta repertoires from subjects exposed to, actively infected with, or recovered from COVID-19. Nearly every sample came with metadata listing a de-identified subject ID, COVID-19 status, age in years and sex. Where HLA class I and class II types were available, the types were taken from metadata supplied by the sample provider, not from assay-based typing.

Participants in the prospective study were enrolled through a virtual design, were aged about 18 to 100 years, and lived in 20 to 30 United States geographic areas. Cohort assignment in the prospective study relied on participant-reported clinical history from a screening survey and a study questionnaire. In the prospective study, whole blood, serum and a nasopharyngeal or oropharyngeal swab were collected from each participant by mobile phlebotomists. Additional blood draws and questionnaires over an approximately 2-month period could optionally be provided by prospective study participants. Prospective study blood samples were shipped either frozen or at room temperature before DNA extraction. Findings and caveats that apply to the study as a whole: How much clinical and demographic metadata was included differed by source and by participant, and the metadata was provided uncurated.

Ends trimmed: V by 4 bases, J by 4 bases; bases unmatched to a gene: 13. The CDR1 and CDR2 encoded by the germline V gene (reference sequence) are LGHDT and YNNKEL. The CDR3 runs 17 amino acids, cysteine and phenylalanine included. Just CDR3 DNA is preserved here, 51 bases in frame from base 1. The chain employs TRBV3-1 (or the pseudogene TRBV3-2) and TRBJ2-1, and TRBD2 aligns with 7 junction nucleotides. Sequenced sample: PBMCs or T cells enriched from blood (not recorded which). This clonotype was sampled from a woman in her 30s with acute COVID-19. The bases read TGTGCCAGCAGCCGCCGTTGGGGGGGAACCCCTTACAATGAGCAGTTCTTC. Translated, this is CASSRRWGGTPYNEQFF.